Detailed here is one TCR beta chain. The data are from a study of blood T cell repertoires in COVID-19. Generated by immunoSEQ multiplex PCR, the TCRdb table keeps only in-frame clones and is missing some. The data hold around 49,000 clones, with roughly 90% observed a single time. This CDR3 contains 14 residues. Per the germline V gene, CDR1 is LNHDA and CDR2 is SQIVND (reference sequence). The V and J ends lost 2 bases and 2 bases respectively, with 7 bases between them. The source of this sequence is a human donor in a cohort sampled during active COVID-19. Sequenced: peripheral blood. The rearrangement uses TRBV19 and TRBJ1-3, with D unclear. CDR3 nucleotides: TGTGCCAGTAGTATAAAGGAGGCTGGAAACACCATATATTTT. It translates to CASSIKEAGNTIYF.